This TCR beta chain was profiled in a study of blood T cell repertoires in COVID-19. Study as a whole: From T cells, B-cell-depleted T cells, or PBMCs came the material, which was cDNA or gDNA.

Trimming cost V 3 bases and J 8 bases; bases outside gene matches: 6. Germline V gene data show CDR1 as KGHDR and CDR2 as SFDVKD. This CDR3 has 16 residues. Repertoires were generated with immunoSEQ multiplex PCR, while TCRdb's copy carries only in-frame clones and drops some. Seen here are roughly 420,000 clones, roughly 90% observed once, and the top ten hold over 0.9%. Participants were aged roughly 18 to 95 years, lived in under 30 US areas, and enrolled virtually. Participants' reported clinical history set cohort assignment. This chain joins TRBV24-1 and TRBJ2-1; 13 bases agree with TRBD2. The specimen was PBMCs or T cells enriched from blood (not recorded which). This sequence originates from a woman aged 30 to 39 with acute COVID-19. The chain's CDR3 is CATSDPTSGGLYEQFF. The CDR3 coding sequence is TGTGCCACCAGTGATCCGACTAGCGGGGGGCTCTATGAGCAGTTCTTC.